A selection of T cell receptor beta chains follows, all from one sample in a study of blood T cell repertoires in COVID-19. Assay: immunoSEQ multiplex PCR; the TCRdb copy retains only in-frame clones and omits some. This table holds 140,000 or so clones, under 85% found once. What was sequenced was PBMCs or T cells enriched from blood (not recorded which). The receptor set was obtained from a woman between 18 and 30 years old who had been exposed to COVID-19. Both conserved end residues are part of each CDR3. The order of the fields is clone size, D gene, J gene, V gene, CDR3 DNA, CDR3 protein. A D gene is named only where the DNA matches it firmly. Rows may omit the clone size; those that give it use once, few, many or a size class.

clone_size: -
d_call: -
j_call: TRBJ2-2
v_call: TRBV21-1
cdr3_nt: TGTGCCAGCAGCAAAGTCGGTCGAGGGGGGGCCCAGTTCTCCGGGGAGCTGTTTTTT
cdr3_aa: CASSKVGRGGAQFSGELFF

clone_size: once
d_call: TRBD1
j_call: TRBJ2-6
v_call: TRBV27
cdr3_nt: TGTGCCAGCAAGGACAGGGGCACCGCTGGGGCCAACGTCCTGACTTTC
cdr3_aa: CASKDRGTAGANVLTF

clone_size: -
d_call: TRBD2
j_call: TRBJ2-1
v_call: TRBV2
cdr3_nt: TGTGCCAGCACTGAGGCGGGAGAAAGCTACAATGAGCAGTTCTTC
cdr3_aa: CASTEAGESYNEQFF

clone_size: -
d_call: -
j_call: TRBJ1-1
v_call: TRBV9
cdr3_nt: TGTGCCAGCAGCGTGGGGGGTTCGGGCACTGAAGCTTTCTTT
cdr3_aa: CASSVGGSGTEAFF

clone_size: -
d_call: TRBD1
j_call: TRBJ1-2
v_call: TRBV5-8
cdr3_nt: TGTGCCAGCAGCTTGAACCGACAGGGAATGGCTGGCTACACCTTC
cdr3_aa: CASSLNRQGMAGYTF

clone_size: -
d_call: -
j_call: TRBJ1-2
v_call: TRBV28
cdr3_nt: TGTGCCAGCAGCGAGGGCCCCGGGTATGGCTACACCTTC
cdr3_aa: CASSEGPGYGYTF

clone_size: -
d_call: TRBD1
j_call: TRBJ2-7
v_call: TRBV10-2
cdr3_nt: TGCGCCAGCAGCCTTGGGACAGGGCTTAGTTACGAGCAGTACTTC
cdr3_aa: CASSLGTGLSYEQYF

clone_size: -
d_call: -
j_call: TRBJ2-5
v_call: TRBV29-1
cdr3_nt: TGCAGCCCCCGGGGAACCCAGTACTTC
cdr3_aa: CSPRGTQYF

clone_size: -
d_call: -
j_call: TRBJ1-1
v_call: TRBV5-1
cdr3_nt: TGCGCCAGCAGTCAAGGCAGGGGACCGGAAGCTTTCTTT
cdr3_aa: CASSQGRGPEAFF

clone_size: -
d_call: TRBD1
j_call: TRBJ2-6
v_call: TRBV30
cdr3_nt: TGTGCCTGGATGGGACAGAGCTCTGGGGCCAACGTCCTGACTTTC
cdr3_aa: CAWMGQSSGANVLTF

clone_size: few
d_call: TRBD1
j_call: TRBJ1-2
v_call: TRBV27
cdr3_nt: TGTGCCAGCAGTTTAAGGACAGGGAGATCCAACTATGGCTACACCTTC
cdr3_aa: CASSLRTGRSNYGYTF

clone_size: once
d_call: TRBD2
j_call: TRBJ2-5
v_call: TRBV7-2
cdr3_nt: TGTGCCAGCAGCGGCAGCGGGATTCGGCAAGAGACCCAGTACTTC
cdr3_aa: CASSGSGIRQETQYF

clone_size: many
d_call: TRBD2
j_call: TRBJ2-1
v_call: TRBV3-1/TRBV3-2
cdr3_nt: TGTGCCAGCAGCCAAGTGGTAGCGGGAAGGGTTAGGAATGAGCAGTTCTTC
cdr3_aa: CASSQVVAGRVRNEQFF

clone_size: -
d_call: -
j_call: TRBJ2-1
v_call: TRBV4-1
cdr3_nt: TGCGCCAGCAGCCAAGAGTCCCCTGCGTACGCGGGGCAGGATGCGGAGCAGTTCTTC
cdr3_aa: CASSQESPAYAGQDAEQFF

clone_size: -
d_call: -
j_call: TRBJ2-7
v_call: TRBV27
cdr3_nt: TGTGCCAGCAGCTTCTCTTCAGGGAACGAGCAGTACTTC
cdr3_aa: CASSFSSGNEQYF

clone_size: -
d_call: TRBD2
j_call: TRBJ2-1
v_call: TRBV11-2
cdr3_nt: TGTGCCAGCAGCTTATTTAGCGGGAGGCCCAATGAGCAGTTCTTC
cdr3_aa: CASSLFSGRPNEQFF

clone_size: few
d_call: -
j_call: TRBJ2-1
v_call: TRBV19
cdr3_nt: TGTGCCAGTAGTATTGGCGGGAACAATGAGCAGTTCTTC
cdr3_aa: CASSIGGNNEQFF

clone_size: -
d_call: TRBD1
j_call: TRBJ2-5
v_call: TRBV6-5
cdr3_nt: TGTGCCAGCGACAGGGTGAAGACCCAGTACTTC
cdr3_aa: CASDRVKTQYF

clone_size: -
d_call: -
j_call: TRBJ1-3
v_call: TRBV30
cdr3_nt: TGTGCCTGGACCCTCCCCCCTGGAAACACCATATATTTT
cdr3_aa: CAWTLPPGNTIYF

clone_size: -
d_call: -
j_call: TRBJ1-2
v_call: TRBV4-3
cdr3_nt: TGCGCCAGCAGCCAAGACAAGGTCGGGTCCTATGGCTACACCTTC
cdr3_aa: CASSQDKVGSYGYTF

clone_size: once
d_call: TRBD1
j_call: TRBJ1-5
v_call: TRBV2
cdr3_nt: TGTGCCAGCAGAGGAGACAGGGTTCAGCCCCAGCATTTT
cdr3_aa: CASRGDRVQPQHF

clone_size: few
d_call: -
j_call: TRBJ2-1
v_call: TRBV30
cdr3_nt: TGTGCCTGGACTACTTACAATGAGCAGTTCTTC
cdr3_aa: CAWTTYNEQFF

clone_size: -
d_call: -
j_call: TRBJ1-2
v_call: TRBV28
cdr3_nt: TGTGCCAGCAGCCGGGGGGGCTATGGCTACACCTTC
cdr3_aa: CASSRGGYGYTF

clone_size: -
d_call: -
j_call: TRBJ2-5
v_call: TRBV7-9
cdr3_nt: TGTGCCAGCAGCTTCATGACAGGAGAAGAGACCCAGTACTTC
cdr3_aa: CASSFMTGEETQYF

clone_size: -
d_call: -
j_call: TRBJ2-7
v_call: TRBV7-8
cdr3_nt: TGTGCCAGCAGCGCTCGGACAGACCCCTACGAGCAGTACTTC
cdr3_aa: CASSARTDPYEQYF

clone_size: -
d_call: -
j_call: TRBJ1-1
v_call: TRBV5-1
cdr3_nt: TGCGCCAGCAGCCAAGTGGGAGGTGCCACTGAAGCTTTCTTT
cdr3_aa: CASSQVGGATEAFF

clone_size: -
d_call: -
j_call: TRBJ1-5
v_call: TRBV19
cdr3_nt: TGTGCCAGTAGCCAAGGACAGAGACTTAGGTATAGCAATCAGCCCCAGCATTTT
cdr3_aa: CASSQGQRLRYSNQPQHF

clone_size: -
d_call: -
j_call: TRBJ1-5
v_call: TRBV12-3/TRBV12-4
cdr3_nt: TGTGCCAGCAGTCACCCCGGGGGGCAGCCCCAGCATTTT
cdr3_aa: CASSHPGGQPQHF

clone_size: -
d_call: -
j_call: TRBJ1-2
v_call: TRBV2
cdr3_nt: TGTGCCAGCAGGAGGGAATATGGCTACACCTTC
cdr3_aa: CASRREYGYTF

clone_size: -
d_call: TRBD1
j_call: TRBJ1-2
v_call: TRBV7-9
cdr3_nt: TGTGCCAGCAGTTTACAGGGGATCGAGGGTGGCTACACCTTC
cdr3_aa: CASSLQGIEGGYTF